The rows below give T cell receptor beta chains drawn from one sample of a study of T cell repertoires in cytomegalovirus infection. These receptors' targets are unknown. In TCRdb, the reads were re-called with MiXCR into one record per CDR3 protein. The repertoire has under 500,000 distinct CDR3 sequences, roughly 46% of them found once; the top ten carry 43%. The sequencing here drew on cultured PBMCs, taken from culture after CMV antigen stimulation. The receptors were sampled from a human donor in good health (CMV status not recorded). Some clones in this sample may be carry-over from other donors' samples. Both conserved end residues are part of each CDR3. D genes are given only for firm matches. Clone sizes are given selectively: once, few, many, or a class where the clone is expanded.

J gene	V gene	D gene	clone size	CDR3 protein	CDR3 DNA
TRBJ2-5	TRBV7-2	TRBD1	-	CASSSRDRDETQYF	TGTGCCAGCAGCTCCCGGGACAGGGACGAGACCCAGTACTTC
TRBJ1-1	TRBV12-3/TRBV12-4	-	-	CASSPDSPGRETEAFF	TGTGCCAGCAGTCCCGATTCCCCTGGGAGGGAGACTGAAGCTTTCTTT
TRBJ1-2	TRBV10-3	-	-	CAISEKGDYGYTF	TGTGCCATCAGTGAGAAAGGGGACTATGGCTACACCTTC
TRBJ2-1	TRBV10-3	TRBD2	few	CAISGGSGGYNEQFF	TGTGCCATCAGTGGTGGTAGCGGGGGGTACAATGAGCAGTTCTTC
TRBJ2-3	TRBV7-2	TRBD2	-	CASSLTSGGILSTDTQYF	TGTGCCAGCAGCCTCACTAGCGGGGGGATCTTAAGCACAGATACGCAGTATTTT
TRBJ2-1	TRBV7-2	-	many	CASSRRGGSSSYNEQFF	TGTGCCAGCAGCCGGAGGGGGGGGTCGAGCTCCTACAATGAGCAGTTCTTC
TRBJ2-7	TRBV12-3/TRBV12-4	-	few	CASSAPETPIYEQYF	TGTGCCAGCAGTGCCCCCGAGACTCCCATCTACGAGCAGTACTTC
TRBJ2-1	TRBV14	-	-	CASSPDWGEQFF	TGTGCCAGCAGCCCGGACTGGGGGGAGCAGTTCTTC
TRBJ2-7	TRBV15	-	-	CATSRAGLGRGAGYEQYF	TGTGCCACCAGCAGAGCAGGGCTAGGAAGGGGCGCGGGCTACGAGCAGTACTTC
TRBJ1-5	TRBV6-1	-	-	CASSEVRGEQPQHF	TGTGCCAGCAGTGAAGTAAGGGGCGAACAGCCCCAGCATTTT
TRBJ1-6	TRBV6-5	-	-	CASSYKGWNSPLHF	TGTGCCAGCAGTTATAAGGGGTGGAATTCACCCCTCCACTTT
TRBJ1-2	TRBV18	TRBD1	-	CASSPTDRVGYTF	TGTGCCAGCTCACCGACGGACAGGGTTGGCTACACCTTC
TRBJ2-7	TRBV7-2	-	few	CASSLGRLRYEQYF	TGTGCCAGCAGCTTAGGACGACTGAGGTACGAGCAGTACTTC
TRBJ2-1	TRBV6-1	-	few	CASSKLSANEQFF	TGTGCCAGCAGTAAACTATCAGCTAATGAGCAGTTCTTC
TRBJ2-7	TRBV4-3	TRBD2	-	CASSQDLGLAGSEQYF	TGCGCCAGCAGCCAAGATTTAGGACTAGCGGGAAGCGAGCAGTACTTC
TRBJ2-3	TRBV20-1	-	-	CSASPRPADTQYF	TGCAGTGCTAGTCCCCGACCGGCCGATACGCAGTATTTT
TRBJ2-7	TRBV6-2/TRBV6-3	-	-	CASSPSTWTPRKDF	TGTGCCAGCAGTCCCTCAACTTGGACTCCACGTAAAGACTTC
TRBJ1-5	TRBV14	-	-	CASSQGLDQPQHF	TGTGCCAGCAGCCAGGGGCTGGACCAGCCCCAGCATTTT
TRBJ2-7	TRBV20-1	TRBD2	-	CSASMSGLYFYEQYF	TGCAGTGCTAGCATGTCGGGACTATATTTCTACGAGCAGTACTTC
TRBJ1-3	TRBV12-3/TRBV12-4	-	-	CASSFEPFGNTIYF	TGTGCCAGCAGTTTTGAACCCTTCGGAAACACCATATATTTT
TRBJ2-7	TRBV7-2	-	many	CASSPGRGHLSYEQYF	TGTGCCAGCAGCCCTGGTCGGGGACATCTCTCCTACGAGCAGTACTTC
TRBJ1-1	TRBV19	-	-	CASSTSTNTEAFF	TGTGCCAGTAGTACGTCGACGAACACTGAAGCTTTCTTT
TRBJ2-3	TRBV7-2	TRBD2	-	CASSAPGLQTLF	TGTGCCAGCAGCGCACCGGGACTACAAACCCTTTTT
TRBJ2-7	TRBV7-9	-	-	CASSLATDEQYF	TGTGCCAGCAGCTTGGCTACCGACGAGCAGTACTTC
TRBJ2-7	TRBV11-2	-	few	CASSFGELYEQYF	TGTGCCAGCAGCTTTGGGGAACTCTACGAGCAGTACTTC
TRBJ1-6	TRBV20-1	TRBD1	-	CSAFETGGHSPLHF	TGCAGTGCTTTTGAGACAGGGGGACATTCACCCCTCCACTTT
TRBJ1-5	TRBV7-2	TRBD1	-	CASSYTPGQANQPQHF	TGTGCCAGCAGTTATACCCCGGGACAGGCAAATCAGCCCCAGCATTTT
TRBJ1-5	TRBV19	-	few	CASSIPIGSWGNQPQHF	TGTGCCAGTAGTATCCCCATCGGGTCCTGGGGGAATCAGCCCCAGCATTTT
TRBJ1-1	TRBV6-2/TRBV6-3	-	-	CASSHLLWGNTEAFF	TGTGCCAGCAGCCACCTCCTCTGGGGTAACACTGAAGCTTTCTTT
TRBJ2-1	TRBV5-4	TRBD1	-	CASRGQSDEQFF	TGTGCCAGCAGGGGACAGTCGGATGAGCAGTTCTTC
TRBJ2-1	TRBV20-1	TRBD1	-	CSASSGQGSNEQFF	TGCAGTGCAAGCTCGGGACAGGGGTCCAATGAGCAGTTCTTC
TRBJ1-1	TRBV19	-	-	CASRDPGFEAFF	TGTGCCAGCCGAGACCCAGGGTTTGAAGCTTTCTTT
TRBJ1-4	TRBV28	-	-	CASSPGRKLFF	TGTGCCAGCAGTCCAGGGCGGAAACTGTTTTTT
TRBJ2-5	TRBV7-3	TRBD2	-	CASSSPQGLQETQYF	TGTGCCAGCAGCTCCCCCCAGGGACTACAAGAGACCCAGTACTTC
TRBJ2-7	TRBV6-5	TRBD2	few	CASSYSTSGSSYEQYF	TGTGCCAGCAGTTACTCGACTAGCGGAAGCTCCTACGAGCAGTACTTC
TRBJ1-2	TRBV12-3/TRBV12-4	-	-	CASSLGLTGAYGYTF	TGTGCCAGCAGTTTAGGTCTCACCGGGGCCTATGGCTACACCTTC
TRBJ1-5	TRBV12-3/TRBV12-4	-	few	CASRPGGAINQPQHF	TGTGCCAGCAGGCCAGGTGGGGCAATTAATCAGCCCCAGCATTTT
TRBJ2-7	TRBV15	-	-	CATSVGREVGEQYF	TGTGCCACCAGCGTTGGCAGGGAGGTGGGCGAGCAGTACTTC
TRBJ2-1	TRBV6-4	-	-	CASSEPKPGRGSYNEQFF	TGTGCCAGCAGTGAACCCAAACCGGGCCGGGGCTCCTACAATGAGCAGTTCTTC
TRBJ2-5	TRBV28	-	-	CASSSPENKETQYF	TGTGCCAGCAGTTCTCCGGAAAACAAAGAGACCCAGTACTTC
TRBJ2-7	TRBV5-5	-	-	CASSLWDYGPYEQYF	TGTGCCAGCAGCTTGTGGGATTATGGGCCCTACGAGCAGTACTTC
TRBJ2-7	TRBV7-2	TRBD2	few	CASSRGRPYEQYF	TGTGCCAGCAGCCGCGGGAGACCCTACGAGCAGTACTTC
TRBJ2-1	TRBV7-2	-	-	CASRRSGSPHNEQFF	TGTGCCAGCCGCCGGAGCGGCTCCCCCCACAATGAGCAGTTCTTC
TRBJ1-2	TRBV2	TRBD1	-	CASSQQGARGYTF	TGTGCCAGCAGTCAACAGGGGGCGAGGGGCTACACCTTC
TRBJ1-2	TRBV30	-	few	CACDKANYGYTF	TGTGCCTGCGACAAGGCTAACTATGGCTACACCTTC